This TCR beta chain was captured in a study of T cell responses to AZD1222 COVID-19 vaccine. General observations from the study: The repertoires were collected only after the peak T cell response. At baseline, just six or seven AZD1222 recipients tested seropositive.

Only in-frame clones appear in the TCRdb table, and some are missing; sequencing was by immunoSEQ multiplex PCR. This sample has under 95,000 clones, with around 85% found just once. To note about this clone: Its antigen is still unknown.

There are 14 residues in the CDR3. The germline CDR1 and CDR2 sequences are LNHNV and YYDKDF (reference sequence). Between the trimmed V and J ends, which lost 1 base and 9 bases, there was a span of 15 bases. Sequencing was performed on peripheral blood, taken on day 0 of AZD1222 vaccination. The chain recombines TRBV15 with TRBJ1-1; unclear D gene. The receptor comes from an adult in good health. This CDR3 is CATSRVRTLNQAFF. The CDR3 nucleotides read TGTGCCACCAGCAGAGTAAGAACCCTCAACCAAGCTTTCTTT.